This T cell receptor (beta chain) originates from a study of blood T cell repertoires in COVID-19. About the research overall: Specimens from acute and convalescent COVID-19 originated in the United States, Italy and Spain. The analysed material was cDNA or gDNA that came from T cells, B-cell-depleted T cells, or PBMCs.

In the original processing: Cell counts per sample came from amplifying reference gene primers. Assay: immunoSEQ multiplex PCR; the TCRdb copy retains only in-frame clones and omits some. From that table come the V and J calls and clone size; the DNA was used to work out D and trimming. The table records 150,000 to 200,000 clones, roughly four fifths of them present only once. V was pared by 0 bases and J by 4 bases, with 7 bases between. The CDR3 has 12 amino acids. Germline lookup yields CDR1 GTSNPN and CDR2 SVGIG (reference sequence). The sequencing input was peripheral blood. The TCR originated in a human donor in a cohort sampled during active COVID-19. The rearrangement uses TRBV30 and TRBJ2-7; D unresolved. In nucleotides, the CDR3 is TGTGCCTGGAGTGTGGTGAGATACGAGCAGTACTTC. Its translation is CAWSVVRYEQYF.